What follows are 2 T cell receptor beta chains derived from one specimen sequenced in a study of regulatory T cells in long-lasting Graves disease. Time point described: persistent/refractory GD, antithyroid drugs over 5 years with positive TRAb. From PBMCs, RNA was extracted and then used to make the TCR library. Researchers made TCR beta libraries by using iRepertoire HTBI primers and running Arm-PCR on CDR3 regions. MiXCR, applied by TCRdb to the multiplex PCR reads, yields one record per CDR3 protein. The table shows roughly 400,000 distinct CDR3 sequences, with 21% occurring only once. This material consisted of peripheral blood mononuclear cells (PBMCs), taken when the disease was refractory, from a patient treated with antithyroid drugs. These TCRs come from a female donor with Graves disease.

V usage is TRBV5-6 and J usage is TRBJ2-7, with 9 bases fitting TRBD1. Germline values: CDR1 SGHDT, CDR2 YYEEEE. V shed 2 bases and J 4 bases; nucleotides not matched to a gene: 7. The CDR3 length is 15 residues. CDR3 sequence: CASSLPPGQGYEQYF. The CDR3 DNA follows: TGTGCCAGCAGCTTACCTCCAGGACAGGGGTACGAGCAGTACTTC.

This chain uses TRBV2 with TRBJ1-2; unclear D gene. The V end lost 4 bases, the J end lost 4 bases, and 13 bases lay between the germline ends. Germline values: CDR1 SNHLY, CDR2 FYNNEI. The CDR3 is 14 amino acids. The CDR3 protein is CASSASTGIYGYTF. The CDR3 nucleotides read TGTGCCAGCAGTGCCTCCACGGGGATCTATGGCTACACCTTC.